These 3 T cell receptor beta chains were all obtained from the same sample, sequenced in a study of CD8+CD57+ T cells in acquired aplastic anemia listed by TCRdb under 2018. TCRdb names Illumina HiSeq 2000 as the instrument used. Genomic DNA served as template for TCR beta VDJ combination and CDR3 sequence profiling. The raw public data were reprocessed by TCRdb itself: fastp quality trimming at Q25, MiXCR clonotype calling, in-frame beta chains only. Records with the same CDR3 protein are collapsed into one entry carrying the most frequent genes and DNA. Present in this sample are roughly 98,000 distinct CDR3 sequences, 65% to 70% of which were seen just once. The ten top clones hold about 62% of the sample. The patients picked for sequencing were ones in whom flow cytometry had shown an expansion of CD8+CD57+ cells. Sequencing was performed on sorted CD4+, CD8+, or CD8+CD57+ T cells (not recorded which) from PBMCs. Source of these receptors: a human donor with aplastic anemia.

With regard to this clonotype: At one of its ends the junction is not consistent with the germline gene, which may arise from a read error. The CDR3 reads CSARVGGAGNPPLHF. In DNA, the CDR3 is TGCAGTGCTAGAGTTGGGGGGGCGGGTAATCCACCCCTCCACTTT. The rearrangement uses TRBV20-1 and TRBJ1-6, with TRBD1 as a possible D gene (6 bases). The CDR3 is made up of 15 amino acids. Germline V gives CDR1 DFQATT, CDR2 SNEGSKA (reference sequence).

This chain connects TRBV20-1 to TRBJ2-7; 7 bases agree with TRBD2. The germline V gene encodes CDR1 DFQATT and CDR2 SNEGSKA (reference sequence). This CDR3 spans 15 amino acids. Trimming cost V 0 bases and J 6 bases; bases outside gene matches: 11. The CDR3 protein is CSARDPGTGGTEQYF. The CDR3 region has the DNA TGCAGTGCTAGAGATCCCGGGACGGGGGGTACCGAGCAGTACTTC.

The V and J genes are TRBV20-1 and TRBJ2-1; a possible D gene is TRBD2 (7 bases). The CDR3 sequence is 14 residues long. The V gene's germline CDR1 is DFQATT and CDR2 SNEGSKA (reference sequence). V lost 4 bases to trimming and J lost 7 bases, with 17 bases between them. The CDR3 sequence is CSANEGGPGNEQFF. The CDR3 DNA reads TGCAGTGCTAACGAGGGGGGGCCGGGTAATGAGCAGTTCTTC.